This T cell receptor beta chain is from a study of blood T cell repertoires in COVID-19. Using immunoSEQ multiplex PCR, the repertoire was profiled, and TCRdb retains in-frame clones only, with some absent. The table shows some 350,000 clones, with 65% to 85% occurring only once. Germline V gene sequence: CDR1 LNHDA, CDR2 SQIVND (reference sequence). There are 13 residues in the CDR3. Trimming took 4 bases from V and 4 from J, leaving 10 bases between them. This receptor was identified in a man aged 30-40 years with active or convalescent COVID-19. The V call is TRBV19, the J call TRBJ1-1; D call uncertain. The sample was peripheral blood. The CDR3 here is CASSNQRGTEAFF. CDR3 in DNA: TGTGCCAGTAGTAACCAGCGGGGCACTGAAGCTTTCTTT.